This T cell receptor (beta chain) was identified during a study of PD-1 blockade in classical Hodgkin lymphoma. Clones were read by immunoSEQ multiplex PCR, and TCRdb kept only the in-frame ones, dropping some. The table records more than 12,000 clones, about 83% of them present only once. The V end was cut by 3 bases, the J end by 3 bases, with 12 bases between. Per the germline V gene, CDR1 is MDHEN and CDR2 is SYDVKM. The CDR3 totals 14 residues. This clone was seen a single time. Autologous stem cell transplantation was followed by relapse in every patient, and brentuximab vedotin exposure varied.

The sample here was peripheral blood mononuclear cells (PBMCs), taken before the second cycle of nivolumab. This TCR came from a human donor with classical Hodgkin lymphoma. This chain links TRBV28 with TRBJ2-7; possible D gene TRBD1, 6 bases. CDR3 nucleotide sequence: TGTGCCAGCAGTTTCCAACAGGGATACTACGAGCAGTACTTC. Amino acid sequence: CASSFQQGYYEQYF.